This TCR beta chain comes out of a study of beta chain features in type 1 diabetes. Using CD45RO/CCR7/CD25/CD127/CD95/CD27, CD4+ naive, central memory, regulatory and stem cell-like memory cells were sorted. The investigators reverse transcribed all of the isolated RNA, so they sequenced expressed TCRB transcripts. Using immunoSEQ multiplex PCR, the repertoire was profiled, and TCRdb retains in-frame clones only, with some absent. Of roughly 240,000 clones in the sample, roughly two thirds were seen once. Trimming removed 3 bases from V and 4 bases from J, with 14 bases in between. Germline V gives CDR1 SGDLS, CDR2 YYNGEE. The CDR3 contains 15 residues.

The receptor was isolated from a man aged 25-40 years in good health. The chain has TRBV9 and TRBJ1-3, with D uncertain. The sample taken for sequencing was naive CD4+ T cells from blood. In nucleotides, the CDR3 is TGTGCCAGCAGCGGAGATAGCGGGTCCGGAAACACCATATATTTT. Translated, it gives CASSGDSGSGNTIYF.